Listed below are T cell receptor beta chains from one sample, sequenced in a study of cytomegalovirus exposure and HLA in healthy donors. Measured with immunoSEQ multiplex PCR; TCRdb has only the in-frame clones, and not every one. The sample gives approximately 120,000 clones, more than 15% of which show up once; around 2.6% is in the top ten. Sequenced material: PBMCs. Source of these receptors: a female donor in good health and CMV-seropositive. CDR3s include the opening cysteine and the closing phenylalanine or tryptophan. The D gene is left open where the match is weak. Clone size is given for some rows only: seen once, a few or many times, or a class if the clone is expanded.

v_gene,d_gene,abundance,j_gene,CDR3nt,CDR3aa
TRBV4-1,TRBD1,.,TRBJ1-2,TGCGCCAGCAGCCAAGAACAGGGGCTGAACTATGGCTACACCTTC,CASSQEQGLNYGYTF
TRBV13,.,.,TRBJ2-7,TGTGCCAGCAGCCCCCATCCGGGGGGCTTCGAGCAGTACTTC,CASSPHPGGFEQYF
TRBV27,TRBD1,.,TRBJ2-2,TGTGCCAGCAGTTTCGGCAGGGGGTCGAACACCGGGGAGCTGTTTTTT,CASSFGRGSNTGELFF
TRBV29-1,.,few,TRBJ2-7,TGCAGCGTAGAATCGGTCGACTACGAGCAGTACTTC,CSVESVDYEQYF
TRBV28,TRBD1,few,TRBJ1-5,TGTGCCAGCAGCCACTTCGGTGGGACAGGTAACAATCAGCCCCAGCATTTT,CASSHFGGTGNNQPQHF
TRBV5-1,.,few,TRBJ1-2,TGCGCCAGCAGCTTGGCGGGACTGACCCTATATGGCTACACCTTC,CASSLAGLTLYGYTF
TRBV7-9,.,few,TRBJ2-1,TGTGCCAGCTTGGACAGCTCCTACAATGAGCAGTTCTTC,CASLDSSYNEQFF
TRBV5-1,TRBD2,few,TRBJ2-7,TGCGCCAGCAGCTTGGTTAGCGGGGGGCCTTCCTACGAGCAGTACTTC,CASSLVSGGPSYEQYF
TRBV5-1,.,.,TRBJ1-2,TGCGCCAGCAGCTTAACAGGGACCGGGATCGATGGCTACACCTTC,CASSLTGTGIDGYTF
TRBV5-1,.,.,TRBJ2-1,TGCGCCAGCAGCCCGTCCCCGAGCTACAATGAGCAGTTCTTC,CASSPSPSYNEQFF
TRBV28,.,few,TRBJ1-1,TGTGCCAGCAGTTCGGGGGGGATAGGTGAAGCTTTCTTT,CASSSGGIGEAFF
TRBV2,TRBD2,few,TRBJ2-5,TGTGCCAGCAGTAAAAGCGGGAGCCTACAGACCCAGTACTTC,CASSKSGSLQTQYF
TRBV30,.,.,TRBJ2-1,TGTGCCTGGCGAAACTCCGGGAATGAGCAGTTCTTC,CAWRNSGNEQFF
TRBV15,.,.,TRBJ2-7,TGTGCCACCAGCAGAGATCGGGGGTTTCTAGCCTACGAGCAGTACTTC,CATSRDRGFLAYEQYF